This T cell receptor (beta chain) was identified during a study of post-analysis software for immune sequencing data. Overall study findings and caveats: Compared against controls, patients with multiple sclerosis displayed significantly lower normalized Chao1 diversity.

As for this clonotype: Its antigen is not identified. At one end, the junction sequence differs from germline, possibly due to a read error.

Researchers reported that TCR beta cDNA libraries carried unique molecular identifiers. T cells numbering roughly 1 to 10 million gave rise to 500,000 or so cDNA molecules. TCRdb passed the PCR reads through MiXCR, listing each CDR3 protein once. The table lists 350,000 to 450,000 distinct CDR3 sequences, roughly 36% of them singletons. This clonotype was sampled from a girl aged 5-17 years with multiple sclerosis. What was sequenced was blood.

The CDR3 spells CTSSPQGAFF. The CDR3 bases are TGTACCAGCAGTCCCCAGGGAGCTTTCTTT. The chain has TRBV25-1 and TRBJ1-1, with D perhaps TRBD1 (5 bases). Germline CDR1 reads MGHDK; CDR2 reads SYGVNS. The CDR3 covers 10 residues.